These 28 T cell receptor beta chains were all obtained from the same sample, sequenced in a study of T-cell memory formation after mild COVID-19. TCRdb called the 5' RACE reads again in MiXCR, with one record for every CDR3 protein. The sample has around 340,000 distinct CDR3 sequences, roughly 13% seen once. The specimen sequenced was PBMCs or a T cell subset sorted from them (not recorded which). These receptors all come from a man in his late teens or twenties who had mild COVID-19 (a few samples of this study predate the infection). Cell type and time point are not known.

This clonotype showed up many times. This chain connects TRBV2 to TRBJ2-1; 13 bases are a match to TRBD2. This CDR3 is 15 amino acids long. J was trimmed by 8 bases and V by 7 bases; bases with no gene match: 8. CDR1 and CDR2 (germline): SNHLY, FYNNEI. The CDR3 DNA follows: TGTGCCAGCAACCCACGACTAGCGGGGGGCGATGAGCAGTTCTTC. The encoded protein is CASNPRLAGGDEQFF.

The table lists this clonotype with a few counts. The genes are TRBV7-9 and TRBJ2-3; TRBD1 agrees at 9 bases. Germline values: CDR1 SEHNR, CDR2 FQNEAQ (reference sequence). This CDR3 has 18 amino acids. V trimming: 5 bases; J trimming: 5 bases; junction bases outside the gene matches: 17. CDR3 sequence: CASSPHPGTGSSGDTQYF. The CDR3 nucleotides are TGTGCCAGCAGCCCGCACCCCGGGACAGGGTCTTCAGGAGATACGCAGTATTTT.

In this sample, this clonotype turned up a few times. The chain recombines TRBV6-5 with TRBJ1-6; no reliable D call. Germline lookup yields CDR1 MNHEY and CDR2 SVGAGI. The CDR3 loop spans 13 amino acids. V gave up 2 bases and J gave up 10 bases, with 9 bases separating them. The CDR3 sequence is CASSYVWESPLHF. The CDR3 nucleotides read TGTGCCAGCAGTTACGTCTGGGAATCACCCCTCCACTTT.

The sample holds many counts of this clonotype. The J gene is TRBJ2-1, the V gene TRBV11-2, with D possibly being TRBD2 (6 bases). V was pared by 5 bases and J by 8 bases, with 7 bases between. Germline-derived CDR1 and CDR2 are SGHAT and FQNNGV. This CDR3 spans 11 amino acids. For the CDR3, the DNA is TGTGCCAGCAGCCCGGGGGATGAGCAGTTCTTC. It translates to CASSPGDEQFF. Based on the CDR3 plus reference TRBV11-2 and TRBJ2-1, the full variable domain is EAGVAQSPRYKIIEKRQSVAFWCNPISGHATLYWYQQILGQGPKLLIQFQNNGVVDDSQLPKDRFSAERLKGVDSTLKIQPAKLEDSAVYLCASSPGDEQFFGPGTRLTVL.

This clonotype was observed many times. This rearrangement joins TRBV5-1 to TRBJ1-1; weak D call: TRBD1 (5 bases). This CDR3 has 14 amino acids. Germline CDR1 is SGHRS and CDR2 is YFSETQ. Trimming left V 1 base short and J 5 bases short, with 12 bases between. The CDR3 sequence is CASSLNSKGTEAFF. CDR3 nucleotide sequence: TGCGCCAGCAGCTTGAATTCAAAGGGGACTGAAGCTTTCTTT.

This chain connects TRBV12-3 or TRBV12-4 to TRBJ2-1, with 8 bases aligning to TRBD2. J was trimmed by 6 bases and V by 4 bases; bases with no gene match: 8. CDR3 length equals 15 residues. CDR3 region: CASSSGAGGPNEQFF. CDR3 DNA sequence: TGTGCCAGCAGTTCCGGGGCGGGGGGTCCCAATGAGCAGTTCTTC.

The CDR3 is CASSYRGLVNTEAFF. DNA of the CDR3: TGTGCCAGCAGTTACCGGGGGCTGGTGAACACTGAAGCTTTCTTT. The chain couples TRBV6-2 or TRBV6-3 to TRBJ1-1; D is perhaps TRBD1 (6 bases). This CDR3 comprises 15 residues. Germline assignment: CDR1 MNHEY and CDR2 SVGEGT. Trimming removed 2 bases from V and 0 bases from J, with 10 bases in between.

This clonotype was seen only a few times. The V gene is TRBV9, the J gene TRBJ1-5; possible D gene TRBD1, 5 bases. Germline V gene lookup returns CDR1 SGDLS and CDR2 YYNGEE. The CDR3 loop spans 15 amino acids. Between the trimmed V and J ends, which lost 4 bases and 5 bases, there was a span of 16 bases. The CDR3 is CASSSGEHPDQPQHF. The DNA of the CDR3 is TGTGCCAGCAGCTCGGGGGAACATCCCGATCAGCCCCAGCATTTT.

This clonotype was counted only a few times. The rearrangement uses TRBV5-1 and TRBJ2-2; perhaps TRBD1 as D (6 bases). From germline, CDR1 is SGHRS and CDR2 YFSETQ. The ends were cut back, 4 bases at V and 4 bases at J, with 14 bases in the middle. This CDR3 contains 15 residues. CDR3 sequence reads: CASSKRTDLTGELFF. The CDR3 nucleotides are TGCGCCAGCAGCAAACGGACAGATCTCACCGGGGAGCTGTTTTTT.

This clonotype was recorded at least ten times. This rearrangement joins TRBV5-5 to TRBJ2-5; TRBD1 might be the D (5 bases). The V gene's germline CDR1 is SGHKS and CDR2 YYEKEE (reference sequence). Trimming cost V 0 bases and J 3 bases, with 9 bases left between them. CDR3 length: 14 amino acids. The CDR3 sequence: CASSLGQFEETQYF. The CDR3 region has the DNA TGTGCCAGCAGCTTGGGACAGTTTGAAGAGACCCAGTACTTC.

This clonotype came up a few times. This chain uses TRBV6-2 or TRBV6-3 with TRBJ1-1; 8 bases match TRBD1. Germline CDR1 is MNHEY and CDR2 is SVGEGT. The CDR3 consists of 15 residues. V shed 1 base, J shed 1 base, and the junction held 2 bases outside the gene matches. CDR3: CASSYWDRPNTEAFF. CDR3 nucleotide sequence: TGTGCCAGCAGTTACTGGGACAGGCCGAACACTGAAGCTTTCTTT.

The table lists this clonotype with a few counts. The rearrangement joins TRBV18 to TRBJ2-3, with D uncertain. Germline-derived CDR1 and CDR2 are KGHSH and LQKENI. The CDR3 length is 15 residues. Deletions cut 3 bases from V and 2 bases from J, with 12 bases between. The CDR3 is CASSPRSSSTDTQYF. The DNA of the CDR3 is TGTGCCAGCTCACCGAGGAGCTCCTCCACAGATACGCAGTATTTT. Filled out from reference TRBV18 and TRBJ2-3, the complete variable domain reads NAGVMQNPRHLVRRRGQEARLRCSPMKGHSHVYWYRQLPEEGLKFMVYLQKENIIDESGMPKERFSAEFPKEGPSILRIQQVVRGDSAAYFCASSPRSSSTDTQYFGPGTRLTVL.

This chain joins TRBV6-5 and TRBJ1-2; D uncertain. This CDR3 region has 14 residues. Trimming took 4 bases from V and 5 from J, leaving 14 bases between them. CDR1 is MNHEY, CDR2 SVGAGI, per germline. The CDR3 here is CASSSLTQWYGYTF. CDR3 coding DNA: TGTGCCAGCAGTTCCCTCACTCAGTGGTATGGCTACACCTTC.

This clonotype was counted a few times. This chain connects TRBV7-9 to TRBJ1-1; D unresolved. Germline V gene data show CDR1 as SEHNR and CDR2 as FQNEAQ (reference sequence). Trimming removed 4 bases at V and 0 bases at J, with 9 bases between. The CDR3 extends over 14 amino acids. This CDR3 is CASSSVTVNTEAFF. For the CDR3, the DNA is TGTGCCAGCAGCTCGGTGACGGTGAACACTGAAGCTTTCTTT.

The genes are TRBV2 and TRBJ2-2; 8 nucleotides agree with TRBD2. Germline V lookup: CDR1 SNHLY, CDR2 FYNNEI. This CDR3 comprises 15 residues. V dropped 8 bases and J dropped 4; count of bases not matched to a gene: 9. Written as DNA, the CDR3 is TGTGCCAGCGCCCGGGGGGGGCTGGGCACCGGGGAGCTGTTTTTT. It specifies CASARGGLGTGELFF.

The gene calls are TRBV6-6 and TRBJ2-5, with D possibly matching TRBD2 (5 bases). Trimming cost V 4 bases and J 5 bases, with 8 bases left between them. This CDR3 comprises 12 residues. Germline values: CDR1 MNHNY, CDR2 SVGAGI (reference sequence). The DNA of the CDR3 is TGTGCCAGCAGTTCTAGCTGGGAGACCCAGTACTTC. It translates to CASSSSWETQYF.

This clonotype was counted at least ten times. The chain joins TRBV18 to TRBJ2-5; 7 bases fit TRBD1. The germline V gene has CDR1 KGHSH and CDR2 LQKENI. The CDR3 totals 14 residues. V trimming: 8 bases; J trimming: 2 bases; junction bases outside the gene matches: 8. CDR3: CASSPRTGQETQYF. The CDR3 DNA is TGTGCCAGCAGTCCTCGGACAGGACAAGAGACCCAGTACTTC.

This clonotype came up many times. The chain uses TRBV4-1 and TRBJ2-5; tentatively, D is TRBD1 or TRBD2 (5 bases each). The ends were cut back, 1 base at V and 4 bases at J, with 16 bases in the middle. Per the germline V gene, CDR1 is MGHRA and CDR2 is YSYEKL. The CDR3 extends over 16 amino acids. CDR3 in amino acids: CASSQGLGPSGETQYF. The CDR3 DNA follows: TGCGCCAGCAGCCAAGGACTGGGACCCAGTGGAGAGACCCAGTACTTC.

This clonotype appeared a few times. The gene calls are TRBV7-2 and TRBJ1-4; 8 bases agree with TRBD1. The CDR3 runs 15 residues. Germline CDR1 is SGHTA and CDR2 is FQGNSA. Germline trimming cut 0 bases from V and 7 bases from J; bases unmatched to any gene: 4. CDR3 region: CASSLAGTGFEKLFF. CDR3 in DNA: TGTGCCAGCAGCTTAGCCGGGACAGGTTTTGAAAAACTGTTTTTT.

CDR3 DNA: TGTGCCATCAGGCAGGATAATTCACCCCTCCACTTT. Protein: CAIRQDNSPLHF. The gene calls are TRBV10-3 and TRBJ1-6; D gene unclear. CDR3 length equals 12 residues. V was pared by 6 bases and J by 5 bases, with 5 bases between. Germline V gene sequence: CDR1 ENHRY, CDR2 SYGVKD.

This clonotype has ten or more counts. The chain links TRBV12-5 to TRBJ2-1; D call uncertain. Looked up from germline, CDR1 is LGHNT and CDR2 is FRNRAP. The CDR3 covers 13 residues. Trimming took off 4 bases at V and 8 bases at J, with 12 bases between the two ends. CDR3 region: CASGSFLLDEQFF. The CDR3 bases are TGTGCTAGTGGTTCCTTCCTTCTGGATGAGCAGTTCTTC.

This chain joins TRBV4-1 and TRBJ1-4, with no clear D. Germline CDR1 MGHRA, CDR2 YSYEKL. The CDR3 spans 14 residues. V dropped 4 bases and J dropped 6 bases, with 12 bases sitting between them. The CDR3 bases are TGCGCCAGCAGCCCCGGACCGGCGGATGAAAAACTGTTTTTT. Its translation: CASSPGPADEKLFF.

Ten or more counts support this clonotype. V usage is TRBV7-3 and J usage is TRBJ2-1; D is undetermined. Germline CDR1 is SGHTA and CDR2 is FQGTGA. This CDR3 is built from 14 residues. Trimming left V 1 base short and J 1 base short, with 5 bases between. The CDR3, as DNA: TGTGCCAGCAGCTTAAATCCGTCCTACAATGAGCAGTTCTTC. This encodes CASSLNPSYNEQFF.

V is TRBV5-1 and J is TRBJ1-4; TRBD1 matches at 7 bases. Unmatched junction bases numbered 9, after V lost 4 bases and J lost 6 bases. Germline CDR1 reads SGHRS; CDR2 reads YFSETQ. The CDR3 loop spans 15 amino acids. The CDR3 sequence: CASSSGQAWDEKLFF. The CDR3 DNA reads TGCGCCAGCAGCAGTGGACAGGCTTGGGATGAAAAACTGTTTTTT.

This clonotype was detected only a few times. V and J are TRBV5-1 and TRBJ2-3, with 8 bases lining up with TRBD2. Looked up from germline, CDR1 is SGHRS and CDR2 is YFSETQ. The V segment lost 8 bases and the J segment 5 bases; nucleotides outside the gene matches: 13. This CDR3 is 15 amino acids long. The CDR3 region has the DNA TGCGCCAGTTCCCTTCTAGCGGGCGTTAGAGATACGCAGTATTTT. It yields the protein CASSLLAGVRDTQYF.

The J gene is TRBJ1-2, the V gene TRBV3-1, with 8 bases fitting TRBD1. This CDR3 region has 13 residues. In germline, CDR1 is LGHDT, CDR2 YNNKEL (reference sequence). V dropped 5 bases and J dropped 4; count of bases not matched to a gene: 3. The CDR3 reads CASSGQGAYGYTF. Here the CDR3 DNA reads TGTGCCAGCAGCGGACAGGGCGCCTATGGCTACACCTTC.

V usage is TRBV28 and J usage is TRBJ2-1, with 11 bases identical to TRBD2. V lost 6 bases, J lost 10 bases, and 8 bases stayed unmatched. Per the germline V gene, CDR1 is MDHEN and CDR2 is SYDVKM. This CDR3 contains 14 residues. CDR3 amino acids: CASRVAGGPREQFF. The CDR3 nucleotides read TGTGCCAGCAGAGTAGCGGGGGGGCCTAGGGAGCAGTTCTTC.

The V and J genes are TRBV7-9 and TRBJ2-2; D call uncertain. CDR1 is SEHNR, CDR2 FQNEAQ, per germline (reference sequence). The CDR3 totals 14 residues. V was trimmed by 5 bases and J by 6 bases, leaving 13 bases between them. The CDR3 loop is CASSPALRSGELFF. In nucleotides, the CDR3 is TGTGCCAGCAGCCCAGCGCTGAGGTCCGGGGAGCTGTTTTTT.